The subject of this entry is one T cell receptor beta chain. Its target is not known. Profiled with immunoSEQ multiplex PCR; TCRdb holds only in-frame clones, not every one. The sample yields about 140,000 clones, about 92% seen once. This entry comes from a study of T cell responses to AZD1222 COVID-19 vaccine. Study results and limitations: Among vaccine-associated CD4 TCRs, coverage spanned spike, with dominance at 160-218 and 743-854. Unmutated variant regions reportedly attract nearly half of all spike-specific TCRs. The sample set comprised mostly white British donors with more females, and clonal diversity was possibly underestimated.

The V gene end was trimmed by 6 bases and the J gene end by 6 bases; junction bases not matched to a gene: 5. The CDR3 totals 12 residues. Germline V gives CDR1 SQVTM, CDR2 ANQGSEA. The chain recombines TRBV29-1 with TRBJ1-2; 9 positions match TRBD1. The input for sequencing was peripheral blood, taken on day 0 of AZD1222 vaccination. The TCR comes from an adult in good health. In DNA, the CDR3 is TGCAGCGTGTCCGGGACAGGGAATGGCTACACCTTC. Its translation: CSVSGTGNGYTF.